The 23 T cell receptor beta chains reported below all come from one sample, sequenced in a study of CD8 T cells in Susac syndrome. Reverse transcription of roughly 0.5 to 1 ug RNA was performed with random hexamers. TCRdb analysed the immunoSEQ multiplex PCR reads with MiXCR anew, one entry per CDR3 protein. The sample comprises tens of thousands of distinct CDR3 sequences, 93% of which are singletons, and roughly 0.5% rests with the top ten. Sample: CD8+ T cells from PBMCs. The receptors shown here come from a human donor with multiple sclerosis.

J is TRBJ2-4 and V is TRBV4-3; TRBD1 agrees at 7 bases. The CDR3 is 14 amino acids. Germline V gives CDR1 LGHNA, CDR2 YSLEER. The ends lost 0 bases at V and 8 bases at J; junction bases unmatched: 4. In nucleotides, the CDR3 is TGCGCCAGCAGCCAAGAGGACAGGAGGTACATTCAGTACTTC. Amino acid sequence: CASSQEDRRYIQYF.

The chain joins TRBV25-1 to TRBJ1-2; D possibly corresponds to TRBD1 (5 bases). Looked up from germline, CDR1 is MGHDK and CDR2 is SYGVNS. The CDR3 has 13 residues. Trimming left V 10 bases short and J 4 bases short, with 16 bases between. CDR3 protein: CATDLPGGYGYTF. The CDR3 coding sequence is TGTGCCACGGACCTTCCCGGGGGCTATGGCTACACCTTC.

The V call is TRBV9, the J call TRBJ1-1; 10 nucleotides agree with TRBD1. Trimming cost V 6 bases and J 4 bases; bases outside gene matches: 6. This CDR3 has 14 residues. From germline, CDR1 is SGDLS and CDR2 YYNGEE. The CDR3 nucleotides read TGTGCCAGCACCGGGACAGGGGCGGGCACTGAAGCTTTCTTT. Amino acid sequence: CASTGTGAGTEAFF.

This chain uses TRBV4-1 with TRBJ1-2; 8 bases align to TRBD1. Germline V gene sequence: CDR1 MGHRA, CDR2 YSYEKL. Trimming took 0 bases from V and 6 from J; bases not matched to a gene: 9. CDR3 length: 16 amino acids. The CDR3 loop reads CASSQEGAGGINGYTF. The CDR3 region has the DNA TGCGCCAGCAGCCAAGAGGGGGCAGGGGGCATAAATGGCTACACCTTC.

The rearrangement uses TRBV7-9 and TRBJ2-7; tentative D call: TRBD1 (6 bases). The length of the CDR3 is 15 residues. The germline gives CDR1 SEHNR, CDR2 FQNEAQ (reference sequence). Trimming stripped 5 bases from V and 1 base from J, with 15 bases between. This CDR3 reads CASSPSGTPSYEQYF. In DNA, the CDR3 is TGTGCCAGCAGCCCCTCCGGGACACCTTCCTACGAGCAGTACTTC.

This clonotype was found once. The chain uses TRBV5-1 and TRBJ2-3, with D maybe TRBD1 (5 bases). V gave up 3 bases and J gave up 0 bases, with 11 bases separating them. The CDR3 is made up of 15 amino acids. CDR1 SGHRS and CDR2 YFSETQ come from the germline V gene. The CDR3 nucleotides are TGCGCCAGCAGCTCGGACAACGGAAGCACAGATACGCAGTATTTT. Its protein is CASSSDNGSTDTQYF.

J is TRBJ1-1 and V is TRBV29-1; the D is unclear. The CDR3 runs to 9 residues. Per germline, CDR1 SQVTM and CDR2 ANQGSEA. V dropped 7 bases and J dropped 6 bases, with 6 bases sitting between them. In nucleotides, the CDR3 is TGCAGCGAAGGCTCTGAAGCTTTCTTT. Residues: CSEGSEAFF.

In nucleotides, the CDR3 is TGTGCCAGCAATGCCGTTCGTACAGGGTGGAAAGAGACCCAGTACTTC. Translated, it gives CASNAVRTGWKETQYF. The chain is built from TRBV27 and TRBJ2-5; D possibly corresponds to TRBD1 (6 bases). This CDR3 region has 16 residues. Germline assignment: CDR1 MNHEY and CDR2 SMNVEV (reference sequence). The V gene lost 7 bases and the J gene lost 3 bases, with 21 bases spanning the gap.

The genes are TRBV7-9 and TRBJ1-1, with 8 bases matching TRBD1. V gave up 7 bases and J gave up 5 bases; unmatched junction bases: 9. The CDR3 consists of 14 residues. Germline V gene data show CDR1 as SEHNR and CDR2 as FQNEAQ (reference sequence). CDR3 loop: CASTQAGGRTEAFF. CDR3 bases: TGTGCCAGCACCCAGGCAGGGGGCCGAACTGAAGCTTTCTTT. Full variable domain (remainder filled in from reference TRBV7-9 and TRBJ1-1): DTGVSQNPRHKITKRGQNVTFRCDPISEHNRLYWYRQTLGQGPEFLTYFQNEAQLEKSRLLSDRFSAERPKGSFSTLEIQRTEQGDSAMYLCASTQAGGRTEAFFGQGTRLTVV.

The V call is TRBV29-1, the J call TRBJ1-2, with TRBD1 identical over 7 bases. CDR1 and CDR2 from the germline V gene are SQVTM and ANQGSEA. CDR3 length: 14 amino acids. Trimming at V came to 7 bases and at J to 4 bases, leaving 12 bases not matched to a gene. The CDR3 spells CSGDSEDGGYGYTF. The CDR3, as DNA: TGCAGCGGGGACAGTGAAGACGGAGGCTATGGCTACACCTTC.

The genes are TRBV29-1 and TRBJ1-1; no definite D call. Germline lookup yields CDR1 SQVTM and CDR2 ANQGSEA. The V end lost 2 bases, the J end lost 2 bases, and 6 bases lay between the germline ends. This CDR3 contains 12 residues. CDR3 nucleotide sequence: TGCAGCGTTGAAAAGGGAAACACTGAAGCTTTCTTT. Protein sequence: CSVEKGNTEAFF.

This sequence joins TRBV3-1 and TRBJ2-4, with TRBD1 matching 9 bases. Germline lookup yields CDR1 LGHDT and CDR2 YNNKEL (reference sequence). J lost 0 bases, V lost 1 base, and 7 bases had no gene match. This CDR3 comprises 18 residues. CDR3 residues: CASSQVSTTGGAKNIQYF. The CDR3 coding sequence is TGTGCCAGCAGCCAAGTTAGTACGACAGGGGGAGCCAAAAACATTCAGTACTTC. Full variable domain (missing parts from reference TRBV3-1 and TRBJ2-4): DTAVSQTPKYLVTQMGNDKSIKCEQNLGHDTMYWYKQDSKKFLKIMFSYNNKELIINETVPNRFSPKSPDKAHLNLHINSLELGDSAVYFCASSQVSTTGGAKNIQYFGAGTRLSVL.

The chain employs TRBV4-1 and TRBJ1-2; D gene uncertain. The germline V gene encodes CDR1 MGHRA and CDR2 YSYEKL. V lost 1 base, J lost 2 bases, and 14 bases lay in between. This CDR3 has 16 amino acids. CDR3: CASSQGSAGLNYGYTF. The CDR3 DNA is TGCGCCAGCAGCCAAGGATCGGCAGGCCTAAACTATGGCTACACCTTC.

The rearrangement uses TRBV18 and TRBJ2-7; unclear D gene. Per germline, CDR1 KGHSH and CDR2 LQKENI. V lost 0 bases and J lost 6, with 6 bases in between. This CDR3 has 12 residues. CDR3: CASSPPSPEQYF. CDR3 DNA sequence: TGTGCCAGCTCACCACCGAGTCCCGAGCAGTACTTC.

The CDR3 sequence: CASWGQGINEQYF. The CDR3 DNA sequence: TGCGCCAGCTGGGGACAGGGGATCAACGAGCAGTACTTC. The V gene is TRBV5-1, the J gene TRBJ2-7; TRBD1 matches 10 bases. Germline V lookup: CDR1 SGHRS, CDR2 YFSETQ. J gave up 5 bases and V 7 bases, and 6 bases lay outside the gene matches. The CDR3 has 13 residues.

The genes are TRBV29-1 and TRBJ1-1; D is uncertain. The CDR3 extends over 12 amino acids. V was shortened by 1 base and J by 4 bases, with 7 bases between the two germline ends. The germline gives CDR1 SQVTM, CDR2 ANQGSEA. The CDR3 DNA is TGCAGCGTTGAAGCTAGGGCCACTGAAGCTTTCTTT. Its protein product is CSVEARATEAFF.

The V and J genes are TRBV7-2 and TRBJ1-1; D perhaps matches TRBD1 (6 bases). Trimming stripped 11 bases from V and 7 bases from J, with 14 bases between. Germline CDR1 reads SGHTA; CDR2 reads FQGNSA. This CDR3 is built from 11 residues. The CDR3 sequence is CAGGAFDEAFF. In DNA form, the CDR3 reads TGTGCCGGGGGGGCATTCGATGAAGCTTTCTTT.

The chain recombines TRBV10-3 with TRBJ1-1; the D gene is possibly TRBD1 (6 bases). Germline V gene sequence: CDR1 ENHRY, CDR2 SYGVKD. The CDR3 contains 15 residues. Trimming removed 5 bases from V and 5 bases from J, with 18 bases in between. The CDR3 region is CAISIGGQPVTEAFF. The DNA for the CDR3 is TGTGCCATCAGTATAGGCGGACAGCCTGTAACTGAAGCTTTCTTT.

The gene calls are TRBV27 and TRBJ2-7; unclear D gene. Germline-derived CDR1 and CDR2 are MNHEY and SMNVEV (reference sequence). V was clipped by 3 bases and J by 5 bases, with 17 bases between them. CDR3 length equals 15 residues. The CDR3 sequence: CASSFSGIPANEQYF. CDR3 in DNA: TGTGCCAGCAGTTTCTCAGGAATACCCGCTAACGAGCAGTACTTC.

The chain recombines TRBV7-9 with TRBJ2-5; no firm D call. The CDR3 has 15 residues. The V gene lost 1 base and the J gene lost 2 bases, with 11 bases spanning the gap. Germline V CDR1 and CDR2: SEHNR, FQNEAQ (reference sequence). The CDR3, as DNA: TGTGCCAGCAGCTTAGTGGGCAGGATGCAAGAGACCCAGTACTTC. Residues: CASSLVGRMQETQYF.

The chain links TRBV20-1 to TRBJ1-5; D not certain. V shed 5 bases and J shed 1 base, with 15 bases lying between them. Germline V gene data show CDR1 as DFQATT and CDR2 as SNEGSKA (reference sequence). This CDR3 contains 15 residues. The CDR3 here is CSASAGFGSNQPQHF. The DNA of the CDR3 is TGCAGTGCTTCTGCGGGTTTCGGGAGCAATCAGCCCCAGCATTTT.

This clonotype occurred once. The rearrangement links TRBV12-3 or TRBV12-4 to TRBJ1-5, with 7 bases identical to TRBD1. This CDR3 is 12 amino acids long. V trimming: 5 bases; J trimming: 11 bases; junction bases outside the gene matches: 6. The CDR3 region has the DNA TGTGCCAGCAGTAAACAGGGGATAGCCCAGCATTTT. Protein: CASSKQGIAQHF.

The rearrangement links TRBV14 to TRBJ2-1; TRBD2 aligns across 12 bases. The junction had 7 bases not matched to a gene; V was cut back by 1 base and J by 3 bases. Germline CDR1 is SGHDN and CDR2 is FVKESK. The CDR3 covers 18 residues. CDR3 loop: CASSQGPLAGGVYNEQFF. The CDR3 DNA reads as TGTGCCAGCAGCCAAGGTCCCCTAGCGGGGGGGGTCTACAATGAGCAGTTCTTC.